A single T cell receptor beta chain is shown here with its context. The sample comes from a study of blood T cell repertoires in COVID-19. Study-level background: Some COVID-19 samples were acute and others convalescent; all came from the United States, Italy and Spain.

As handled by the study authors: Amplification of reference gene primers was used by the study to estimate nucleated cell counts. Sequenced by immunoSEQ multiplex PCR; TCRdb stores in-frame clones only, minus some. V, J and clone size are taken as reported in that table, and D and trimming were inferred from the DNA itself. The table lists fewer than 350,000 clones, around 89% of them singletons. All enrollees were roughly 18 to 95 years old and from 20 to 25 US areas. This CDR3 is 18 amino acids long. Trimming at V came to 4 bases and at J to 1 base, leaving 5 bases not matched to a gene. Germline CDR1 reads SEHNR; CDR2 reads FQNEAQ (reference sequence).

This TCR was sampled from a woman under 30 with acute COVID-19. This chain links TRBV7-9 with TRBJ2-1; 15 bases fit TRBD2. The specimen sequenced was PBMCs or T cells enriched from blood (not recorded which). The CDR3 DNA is TGTGCCAGCAGCTCCGGGACTAGCGGGAGGAGGTCCTACAATGAGCAGTTCTTC. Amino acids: CASSSGTSGRRSYNEQFF.